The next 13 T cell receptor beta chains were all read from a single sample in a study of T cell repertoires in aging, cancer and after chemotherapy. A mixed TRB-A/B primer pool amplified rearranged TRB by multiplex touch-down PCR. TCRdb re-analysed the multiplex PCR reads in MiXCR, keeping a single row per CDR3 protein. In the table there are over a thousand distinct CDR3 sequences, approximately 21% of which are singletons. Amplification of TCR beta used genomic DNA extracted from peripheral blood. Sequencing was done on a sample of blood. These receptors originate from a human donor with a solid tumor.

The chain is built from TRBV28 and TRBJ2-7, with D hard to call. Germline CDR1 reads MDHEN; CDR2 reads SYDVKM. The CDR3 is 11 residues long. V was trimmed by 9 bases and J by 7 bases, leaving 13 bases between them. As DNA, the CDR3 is TGTGCCAGTAACCCACCTTGGGAGCAGTACTTC. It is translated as CASNPPWEQYF.

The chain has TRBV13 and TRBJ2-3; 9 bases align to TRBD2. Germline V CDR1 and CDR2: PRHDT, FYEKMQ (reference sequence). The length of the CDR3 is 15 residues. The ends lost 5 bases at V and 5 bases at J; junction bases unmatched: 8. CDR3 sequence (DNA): TGTGCCAGCAGCCGCGGGGGGGCGGGAGAAGATACGCAGTATTTT. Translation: CASSRGGAGEDTQYF.

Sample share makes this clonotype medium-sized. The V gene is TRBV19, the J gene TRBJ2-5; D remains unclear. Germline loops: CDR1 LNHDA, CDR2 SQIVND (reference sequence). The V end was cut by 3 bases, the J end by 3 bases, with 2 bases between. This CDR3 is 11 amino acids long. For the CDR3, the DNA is TGTGCCAGTAGTATTGAAGAGACCCAGTACTTC. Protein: CASSIEETQYF.

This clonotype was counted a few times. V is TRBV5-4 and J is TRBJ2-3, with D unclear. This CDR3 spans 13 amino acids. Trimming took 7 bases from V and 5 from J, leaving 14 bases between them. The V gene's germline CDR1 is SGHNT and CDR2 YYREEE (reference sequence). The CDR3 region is CASRSTPQDTQYF. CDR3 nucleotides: TGTGCCAGCCGATCTACTCCGCAAGATACGCAGTATTTT.

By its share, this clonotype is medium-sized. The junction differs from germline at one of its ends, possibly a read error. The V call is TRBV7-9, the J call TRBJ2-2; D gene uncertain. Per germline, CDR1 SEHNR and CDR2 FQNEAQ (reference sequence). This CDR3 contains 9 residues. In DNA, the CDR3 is TGTGCCAGCAGCTACCCCCCCTATTTT. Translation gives CASSYPPYF.

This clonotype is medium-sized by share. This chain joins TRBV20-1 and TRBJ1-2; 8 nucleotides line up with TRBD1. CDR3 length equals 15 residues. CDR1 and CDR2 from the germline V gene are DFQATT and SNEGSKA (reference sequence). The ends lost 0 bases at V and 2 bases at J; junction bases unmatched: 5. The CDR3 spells CSARDIAGGNYGYTF. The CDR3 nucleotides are TGCAGTGCTAGAGACATAGCAGGGGGCAACTATGGCTACACCTTC.

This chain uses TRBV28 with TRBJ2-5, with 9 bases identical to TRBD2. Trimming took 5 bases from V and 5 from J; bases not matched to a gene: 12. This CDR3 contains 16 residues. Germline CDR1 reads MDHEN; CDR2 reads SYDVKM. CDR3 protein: CASSPRDSGGEETQYF. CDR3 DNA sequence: TGTGCCAGCAGTCCCCGCGATAGCGGGGGAGAGGAGACCCAGTACTTC.

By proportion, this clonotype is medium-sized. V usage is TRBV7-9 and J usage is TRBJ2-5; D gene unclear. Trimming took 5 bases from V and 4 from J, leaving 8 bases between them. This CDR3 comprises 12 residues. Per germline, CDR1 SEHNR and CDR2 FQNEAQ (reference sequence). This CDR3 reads CASSVQAETQYF. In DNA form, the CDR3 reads TGTGCCAGCAGCGTGCAGGCAGAGACCCAGTACTTC.

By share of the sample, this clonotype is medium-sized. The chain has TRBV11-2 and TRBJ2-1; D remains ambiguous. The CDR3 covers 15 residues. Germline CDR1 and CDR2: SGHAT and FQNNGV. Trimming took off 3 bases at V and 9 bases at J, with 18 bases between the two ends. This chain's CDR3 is CASSFKALLPAEQFF. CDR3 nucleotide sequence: TGTGCCAGCAGCTTCAAGGCCCTTCTACCGGCTGAGCAGTTCTTC.

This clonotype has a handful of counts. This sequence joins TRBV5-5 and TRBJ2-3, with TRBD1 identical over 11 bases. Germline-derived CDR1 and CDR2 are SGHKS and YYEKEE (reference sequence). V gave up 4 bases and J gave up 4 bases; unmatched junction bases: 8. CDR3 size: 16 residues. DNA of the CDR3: TGTGCCAGCAGCCCGGGGACAGGGGGAAGTTCAGATACGCAGTATTTT. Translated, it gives CASSPGTGGSSDTQYF. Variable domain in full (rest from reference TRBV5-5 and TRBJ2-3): DAGVTQSPTHLIKTRGQQVTLRCSPISGHKSVSWYQQVLGQGPQFIFQYYEKEERGRGNFPDRFSARQFPNYSSELNVNALLLGDSALYLCASSPGTGGSSDTQYFGPGTRLTVL.

CDR3 sequence: CASGLGEPGIYEQYF. Here the CDR3 DNA reads TGTGCTAGTGGTTTGGGGGAACCAGGGATCTACGAGCAGTACTTC. This rearrangement joins TRBV12-5 to TRBJ2-7, with a weak D call TRBD1 (5 bases). From germline, CDR1 is LGHNT and CDR2 FRNRAP. The CDR3 has 15 amino acids. Trimming pared 1 base from V and 3 bases from J, leaving 13 bases between. Variable domain in full (rest from reference TRBV12-5 and TRBJ2-7): DARVTQTPRHKVTEMGQEVTMRCQPILGHNTVFWYRQTMMQGLELLAYFRNRAPLDDSGMPKDRFSAEMPDATLATLKIQPSEPRDSAVYFCASGLGEPGIYEQYFGPGTRLTVT.

The chain's CDR3 is CASSSPFELAAGPDTQYF. DNA for the CDR3: TGTGCCAGCAGTTCCCCCTTTGAACTAGCGGCGGGGCCAGATACGCAGTATTTT. This chain uses TRBV6-2 or TRBV6-3 with TRBJ2-3; 8 bases are shared with TRBD2. Germline V gene sequence: CDR1 MNHEY, CDR2 SVGEGT. Trimming removed 4 bases from V and 4 bases from J; junction bases left unmatched: 16. This CDR3 region has 18 residues.

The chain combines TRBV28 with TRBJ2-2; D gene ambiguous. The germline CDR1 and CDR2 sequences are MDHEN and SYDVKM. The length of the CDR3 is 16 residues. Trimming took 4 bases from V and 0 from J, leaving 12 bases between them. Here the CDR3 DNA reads TGTGCCAGCAGTTCAAACAGCGCCCCGAACACCGGGGAGCTGTTTTTT. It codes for CASSSNSAPNTGELFF.